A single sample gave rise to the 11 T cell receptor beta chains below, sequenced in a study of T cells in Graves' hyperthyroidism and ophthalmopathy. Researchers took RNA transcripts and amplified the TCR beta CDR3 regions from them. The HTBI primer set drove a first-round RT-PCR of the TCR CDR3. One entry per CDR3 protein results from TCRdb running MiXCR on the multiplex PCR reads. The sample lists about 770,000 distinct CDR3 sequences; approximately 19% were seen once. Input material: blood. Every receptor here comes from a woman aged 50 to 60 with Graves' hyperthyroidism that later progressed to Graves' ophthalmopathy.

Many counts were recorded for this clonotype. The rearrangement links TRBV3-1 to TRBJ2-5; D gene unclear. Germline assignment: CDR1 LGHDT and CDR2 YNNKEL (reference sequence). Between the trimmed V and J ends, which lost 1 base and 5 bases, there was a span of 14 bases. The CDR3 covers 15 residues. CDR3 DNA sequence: TGTGCCAGCAGCCAAGTACGATCTGGAAGGGAGACCCAGTACTTC. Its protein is CASSQVRSGRETQYF.

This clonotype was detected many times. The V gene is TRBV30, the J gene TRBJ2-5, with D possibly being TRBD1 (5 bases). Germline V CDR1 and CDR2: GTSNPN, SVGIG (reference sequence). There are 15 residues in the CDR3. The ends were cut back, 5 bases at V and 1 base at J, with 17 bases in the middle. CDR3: CAWGPSRAFQETQYF. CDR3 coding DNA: TGTGCCTGGGGCCCGTCCAGGGCCTTCCAAGAGACCCAGTACTTC.

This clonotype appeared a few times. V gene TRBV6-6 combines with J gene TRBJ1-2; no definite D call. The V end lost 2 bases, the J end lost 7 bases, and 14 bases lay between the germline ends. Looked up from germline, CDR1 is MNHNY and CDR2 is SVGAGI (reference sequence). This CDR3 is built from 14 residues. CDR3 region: CASSYEGHRGGYTF. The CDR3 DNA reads TGTGCCAGCAGTTACGAGGGCCACCGCGGTGGCTACACCTTC.

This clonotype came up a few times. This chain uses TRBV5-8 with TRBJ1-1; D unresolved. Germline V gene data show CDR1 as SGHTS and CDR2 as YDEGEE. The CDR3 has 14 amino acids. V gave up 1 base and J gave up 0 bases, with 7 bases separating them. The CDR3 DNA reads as TGTGCCAGCAGCTTGTACAGAATGAACACTGAAGCTTTCTTT. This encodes CASSLYRMNTEAFF.

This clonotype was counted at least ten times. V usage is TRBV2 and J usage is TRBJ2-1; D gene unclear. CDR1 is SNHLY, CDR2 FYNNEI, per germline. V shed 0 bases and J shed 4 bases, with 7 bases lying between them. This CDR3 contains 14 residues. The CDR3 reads CASSEATPYNEQFF. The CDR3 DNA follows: TGTGCCAGCAGTGAAGCGACGCCATACAATGAGCAGTTCTTC.

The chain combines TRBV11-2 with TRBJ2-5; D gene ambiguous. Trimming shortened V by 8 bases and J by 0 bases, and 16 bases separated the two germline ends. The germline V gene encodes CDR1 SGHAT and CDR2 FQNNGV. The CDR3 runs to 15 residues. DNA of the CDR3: TGTGCCAGCGGTAGGGCCGGATCGTACCAAGAGACCCAGTACTTC. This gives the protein CASGRAGSYQETQYF.

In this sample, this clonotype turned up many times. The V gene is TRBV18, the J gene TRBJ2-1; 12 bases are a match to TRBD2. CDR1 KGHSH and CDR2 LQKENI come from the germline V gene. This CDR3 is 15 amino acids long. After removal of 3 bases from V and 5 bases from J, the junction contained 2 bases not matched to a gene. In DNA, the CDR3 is TGTGCCAGCTCACCCCGGACTAGCGGGGACAATGAGCAGTTCTTC. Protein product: CASSPRTSGDNEQFF.

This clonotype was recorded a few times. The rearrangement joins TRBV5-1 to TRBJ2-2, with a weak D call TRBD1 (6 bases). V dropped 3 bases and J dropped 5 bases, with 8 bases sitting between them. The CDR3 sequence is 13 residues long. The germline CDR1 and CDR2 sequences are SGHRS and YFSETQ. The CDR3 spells CASSWTETGELFF. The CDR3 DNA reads TGCGCCAGCAGCTGGACAGAGACCGGGGAGCTGTTTTTT.

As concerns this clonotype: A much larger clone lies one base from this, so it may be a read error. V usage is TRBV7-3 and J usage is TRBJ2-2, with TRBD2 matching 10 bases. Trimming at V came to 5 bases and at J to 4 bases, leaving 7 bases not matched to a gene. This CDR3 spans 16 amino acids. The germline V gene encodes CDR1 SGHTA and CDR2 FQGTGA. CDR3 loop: CASSPRLAGFTGELFF. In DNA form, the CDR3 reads TGTGCCAGCAGCCCTCGACTAGCGGGTTTCACCGGGGAGCTGTTTTTT.

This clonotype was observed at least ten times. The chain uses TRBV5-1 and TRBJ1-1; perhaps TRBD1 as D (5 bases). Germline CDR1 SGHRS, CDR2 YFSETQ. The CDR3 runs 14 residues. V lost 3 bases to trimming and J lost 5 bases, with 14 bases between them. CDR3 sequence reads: CASSSSGGDTEAFF. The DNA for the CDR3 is TGCGCCAGCAGCTCGAGTGGGGGGGATACTGAAGCTTTCTTT.

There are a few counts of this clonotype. The CDR3 DNA is TGCGCCAGCAGCGTTAACCTCCGGACAGGCAACGAGCAGTACTTC. It translates to CASSVNLRTGNEQYF. The rearrangement joins TRBV4-1 to TRBJ2-7; 7 bases fit TRBD1. The germline CDR1 and CDR2 sequences are MGHRA and YSYEKL. Trimming at V came to 5 bases and at J to 5 bases, leaving 12 bases not matched to a gene. This CDR3 region has 15 residues.